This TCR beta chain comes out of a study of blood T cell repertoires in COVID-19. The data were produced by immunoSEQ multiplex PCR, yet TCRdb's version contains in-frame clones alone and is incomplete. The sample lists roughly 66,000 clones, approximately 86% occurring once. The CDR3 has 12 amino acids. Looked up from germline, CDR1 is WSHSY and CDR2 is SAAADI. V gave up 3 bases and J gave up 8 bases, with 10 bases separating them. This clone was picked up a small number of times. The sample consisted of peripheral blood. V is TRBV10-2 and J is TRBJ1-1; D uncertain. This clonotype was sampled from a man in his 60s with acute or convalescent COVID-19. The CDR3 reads CASSDAGDEAFF. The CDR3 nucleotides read TGCGCCAGCAGTGATGCGGGCGACGAAGCTTTCTTT.